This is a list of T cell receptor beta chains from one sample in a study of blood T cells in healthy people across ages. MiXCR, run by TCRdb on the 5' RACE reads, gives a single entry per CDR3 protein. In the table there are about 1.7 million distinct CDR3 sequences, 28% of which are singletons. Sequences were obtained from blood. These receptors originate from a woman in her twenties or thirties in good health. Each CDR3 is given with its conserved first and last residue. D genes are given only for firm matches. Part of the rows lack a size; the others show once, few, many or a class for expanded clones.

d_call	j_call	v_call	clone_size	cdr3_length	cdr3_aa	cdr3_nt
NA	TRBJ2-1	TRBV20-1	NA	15	CSARDPAGKGNEQFF	TGCAGTGCTAGAGATCCGGCGGGAAAGGGGAATGAGCAGTTCTTC
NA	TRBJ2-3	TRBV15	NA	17	CATSRVWEVSGTDTQYF	TGTGCCACCAGCAGGGTATGGGAGGTGTCGGGCACAGATACGCAGTATTTT
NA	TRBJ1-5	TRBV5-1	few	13	CASSRWGNQPQHF	TGCGCCAGCAGCCGGTGGGGGAATCAGCCCCAGCATTTT
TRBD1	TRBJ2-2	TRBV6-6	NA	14	CASIEGAITGELFF	TGTGCCAGTATAGAGGGGGCCATAACCGGGGAGCTGTTTTTT
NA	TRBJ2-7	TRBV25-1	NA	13	CASSDTRFHEQYF	TGTGCCAGCAGTGACACACGATTCCACGAGCAGTACTTC
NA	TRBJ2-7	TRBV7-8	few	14	CASSGERPGYEQYF	TGTGCCAGCAGCGGGGAGCGGCCGGGCTACGAGCAGTACTTC
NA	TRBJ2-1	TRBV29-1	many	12	CSGGQVGNEQFF	TGCAGCGGGGGGCAGGTGGGCAATGAGCAGTTCTTC
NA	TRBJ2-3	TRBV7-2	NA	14	CAGSFLGGTDTQYF	TGTGCCGGTAGCTTCCTCGGGGGCACAGATACGCAGTATTTT
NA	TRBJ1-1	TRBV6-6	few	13	CASSYQESTEAFF	TGTGCCAGCAGTTATCAGGAAAGTACTGAAGCTTTCTTT
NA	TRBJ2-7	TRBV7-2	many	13	CASSFSRGREQYF	TGTGCCAGCAGTTTCAGCCGGGGGCGAGAGCAGTACTTC
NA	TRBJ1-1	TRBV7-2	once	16	CANSYQMGAVNTEAFF	TGTGCCAACAGCTATCAGATGGGGGCGGTGAACACTGAAGCTTTCTTT
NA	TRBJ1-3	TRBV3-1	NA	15	CASSQESRLANTIYF	TGTGCCAGCAGCCAAGAGTCCAGGCTGGCAAACACCATATATTTT
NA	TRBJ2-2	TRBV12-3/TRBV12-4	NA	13	CASRLDYTGELFF	TGTGCCAGCAGACTGGATTACACCGGGGAGCTGTTTTTT
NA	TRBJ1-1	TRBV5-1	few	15	CASSLGQFPNIEAFF	TGCGCCAGCAGCTTAGGACAGTTCCCTAACATTGAAGCTTTCTTT
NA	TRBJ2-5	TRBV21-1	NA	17	CASSKGGAGGWPETQYF	TGTGCCAGCAGCAAAGGGGGGGCCGGGGGTTGGCCAGAGACCCAGTACTTC
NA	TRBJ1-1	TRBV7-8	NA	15	CASGQFGRLNTEAFF	TGTGCCAGCGGCCAGTTCGGAAGGCTGAACACTGAAGCTTTCTTT
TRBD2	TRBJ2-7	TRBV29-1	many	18	CSVEYHRSGSDSSYEQYF	TGCAGCGTTGAATATCATCGGAGCGGGAGTGATAGCTCCTACGAGCAGTACTTC
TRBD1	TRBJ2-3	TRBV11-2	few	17	CASSLPMGTGATDTQYF	TGTGCCAGCAGCCTCCCGATGGGGACAGGGGCCACAGATACGCAGTATTTT
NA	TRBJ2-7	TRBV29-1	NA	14	CSVDIGAGQYEQYF	TGCAGCGTTGATATCGGCGCGGGGCAGTACGAGCAGTACTTC
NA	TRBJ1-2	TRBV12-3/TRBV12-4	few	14	CASTLGGYYYGYTF	TGTGCCAGCACCTTAGGAGGGTATTACTATGGCTACACCTTC
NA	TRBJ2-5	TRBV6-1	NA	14	CACSDYGGQETQYF	TGTGCCTGCAGTGATTACGGGGGGCAGGAGACCCAGTACTTC
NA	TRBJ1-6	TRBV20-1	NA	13	CSARDGNIGPLHF	TGCAGTGCTAGAGATGGGAATATTGGGCCCCTCCACTTT
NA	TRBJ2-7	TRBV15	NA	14	CATSREPGSIEQYF	TGTGCCACCAGCAGAGAGCCAGGGAGCATCGAGCAGTACTTC
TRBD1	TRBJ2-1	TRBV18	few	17	CASSPIDTGQLGNEQFF	TGTGCCAGCTCCCCTATAGATACGGGACAGCTTGGAAATGAGCAGTTCTTC
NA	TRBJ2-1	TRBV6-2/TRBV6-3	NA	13	CASIFAGDNEQFF	TGTGCCAGCATCTTTGCAGGGGACAATGAGCAGTTCTTC
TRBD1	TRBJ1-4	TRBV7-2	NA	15	CASSLDPGQSEKLFF	TGTGCCAGCAGCTTGGACCCGGGACAGTCTGAAAAACTGTTTTTT
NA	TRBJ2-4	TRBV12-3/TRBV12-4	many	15	CASSLFYPGGNIQYF	TGTGCCAGCAGTTTATTTTATCCCGGGGGAAACATTCAGTACTTC
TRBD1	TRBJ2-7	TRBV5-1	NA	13	CASSPQNRGEQYF	TGCGCCAGCAGCCCTCAAAACAGGGGCGAGCAGTACTTC
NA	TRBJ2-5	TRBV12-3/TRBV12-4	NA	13	CASSLTDFSTQYF	TGTGCCAGCAGTTTGACGGACTTCTCGACCCAGTACTTC
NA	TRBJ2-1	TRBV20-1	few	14	CSARGWRDSDEQFF	TGCAGTGCTAGAGGTTGGCGGGATTCGGATGAGCAGTTCTTC
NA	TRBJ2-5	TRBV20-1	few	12	CSARAPEETQYF	TGCAGTGCTAGAGCCCCTGAGGAGACCCAGTACTTC
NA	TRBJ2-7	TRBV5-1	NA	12	CASSSQGDKQYF	TGCGCCAGCAGCTCGCAGGGTGACAAGCAGTACTTC
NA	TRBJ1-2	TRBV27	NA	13	CASSLYKDYGYTF	TGTGCCAGCAGTTTATACAAAGACTATGGCTACACCTTC
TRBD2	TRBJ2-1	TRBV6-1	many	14	CRSGGLSSYNEQFF	TGCCGTAGCGGGGGCCTGAGCTCCTACAATGAGCAGTTCTTC
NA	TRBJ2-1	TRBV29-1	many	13	CSVRGSSYNEQFF	TGCAGCGTTAGGGGAAGCTCCTACAATGAGCAGTTCTTC
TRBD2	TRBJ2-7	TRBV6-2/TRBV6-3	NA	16	CASSYSKLAGDNEQYF	TGTGCCAGCAGTTACTCGAAACTAGCGGGAGACAATGAGCAGTACTTC
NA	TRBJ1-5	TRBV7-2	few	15	CASSFQGTSNQPQHF	TGTGCCAGCAGCTTCCAGGGAACGAGCAATCAGCCCCAGCATTTT
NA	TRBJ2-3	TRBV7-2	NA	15	CASSLSRQYTDTQYF	TGTGCCAGCAGCTTATCGAGACAGTACACAGATACGCAGTATTTT
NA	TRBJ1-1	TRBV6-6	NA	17	CASSYADLFDGNTEAFF	TGTGCCAGCAGTTACGCGGACTTATTCGATGGGAACACTGAAGCTTTCTTT
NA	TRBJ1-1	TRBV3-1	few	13	CASSPDFQVEAFF	TGTGCCAGCAGCCCCGATTTTCAGGTTGAAGCTTTCTTT
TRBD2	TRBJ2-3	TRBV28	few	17	CASSPPPGAGYTDTQYF	TGTGCCAGCAGTCCCCCCCCAGGAGCGGGGTACACAGATACGCAGTATTTT
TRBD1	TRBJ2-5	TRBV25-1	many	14	CASSEGQGGETQYF	TGTGCCAGCAGTGAGGGACAGGGAGGAGAGACCCAGTACTTC
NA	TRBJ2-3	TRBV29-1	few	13	CSVETVVTDTQYF	TGCAGCGTTGAAACGGTCGTCACAGATACGCAGTATTTT
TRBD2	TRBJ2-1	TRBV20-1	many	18	CSARDVGGRAGGDNEQFF	TGCAGTGCTAGAGATGTCGGCGGGAGGGCCGGGGGTGACAATGAGCAGTTCTTC
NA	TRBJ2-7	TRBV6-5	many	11	CASNQGAEQYF	TGTGCCAGCAACCAAGGGGCCGAGCAGTACTTC
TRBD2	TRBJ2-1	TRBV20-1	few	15	CSAPPGTSGYNEQFF	TGCAGTGCCCCTCCAGGGACTAGCGGCTACAATGAGCAGTTCTTC
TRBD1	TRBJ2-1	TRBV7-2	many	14	CASSVHRGYNEQFF	TGTGCCAGCAGCGTCCACAGGGGCTACAATGAGCAGTTCTTC
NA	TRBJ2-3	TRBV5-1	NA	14	CASRDATSTDTQYF	TGCGCCAGCAGAGACGCGACTAGCACAGATACGCAGTATTTT